These 16 T cell receptor beta chains originate from one sample sequenced in a study of cytomegalovirus exposure and HLA in healthy donors. Vbeta (60) and Jbeta (13) primers were used in the PCR. Measured with immunoSEQ multiplex PCR; TCRdb has only the in-frame clones, and not every one. The table has over 150,000 clones, roughly 80% seen once. What was sequenced was PBMCs. These receptors were collected from a male donor in good health and CMV-seronegative.

There are a few counts of this clone. The genes are TRBV29-1 and TRBJ2-1; maybe TRBD1 (6 bases). Germline values: CDR1 SQVTM, CDR2 ANQGSEA. The length of the CDR3 is 17 residues. V gave up 2 bases and J gave up 5 bases, with 22 bases separating them. The CDR3 region has the DNA TGCAGCGTTGAACTAAGGCCGACCTACACAGGGAACAATGAGCAGTTCTTC. Translating it yields CSVELRPTYTGNNEQFF.

The chain uses TRBV30 and TRBJ1-6, with TRBD1 as a possible D gene (6 bases). The CDR3 spans 17 residues. Between the trimmed V and J ends, which lost 1 base and 7 bases, there was a span of 20 bases. The V gene's germline CDR1 is GTSNPN and CDR2 SVGIG (reference sequence). DNA of the CDR3: TGTGCCTGGAGTGGAGTTACAGGGAAGATCCTCAATTCACCCCTCCACTTT. Translated: CAWSGVTGKILNSPLHF. The entire variable domain, with the rest obtained from reference TRBV30 and TRBJ1-6, is as follows: SQTIHQWPATLVQPVGSPLSLECTVEGTSNPNLYWYRQAAGRGLQLLFYSVGIGQISSEVPQNLSASRPQDRQFILSSKKLLLSDSGFYLCAWSGVTGKILNSPLHFGNGTRLTVT.

The CDR3 DNA sequence: TGTGCCAGCAGATGGACAGGGGGGACCGGGGAGCTGTTTTTT. Translating gives CASRWTGGTGELFF. The genes are TRBV6-1 and TRBJ2-2; 10 nucleotides align to TRBD1. V lost 6 bases to trimming and J lost 5 bases; unmatched junction nucleotides: 3. The CDR3 length is 14 residues. The germline V gene encodes CDR1 MNHNS and CDR2 SASEGT.

The chain combines TRBV19 with TRBJ1-1, with 8 bases identical to TRBD1. The CDR3 contains 13 residues. Per germline, CDR1 LNHDA and CDR2 SQIVND (reference sequence). Unmatched junction bases numbered 9, after V lost 4 bases and J lost 11 bases. DNA for the CDR3: TGTGCCAGTAGTACCCACAGGGGGTACGGCGCTTTCTTT. Protein product: CASSTHRGYGAFF.

The chain carries TRBV7-2 and TRBJ2-7; TRBD2 is a possible D gene (5 bases). The CDR3 is made up of 15 amino acids. From germline, CDR1 is SGHTA and CDR2 FQGNSA. V was clipped by 5 bases and J by 3 bases, with 17 bases between them. Here the CDR3 reads CASSTTTGNYYEQYF. The CDR3 nucleotides are TGTGCCAGCAGCACCACCACGGGAAACTACTACGAGCAGTACTTC.

The V and J genes are TRBV5-1 and TRBJ2-7; 8 bases agree with TRBD1. The CDR3 runs 15 residues. V shed 4 bases, J shed 0 bases, and the junction held 6 bases outside the gene matches. Germline-derived CDR1 and CDR2 are SGHRS and YFSETQ. The CDR3 is CASSPRQGSSYEQYF. Written as DNA, the CDR3 is TGCGCCAGCAGCCCTCGACAGGGGAGCTCCTACGAGCAGTACTTC.

The rearrangement links TRBV6-1 to TRBJ2-2, with D perhaps TRBD1 (6 bases). V was trimmed by 3 bases and J by 2 bases, leaving 10 bases between them. In germline, CDR1 is MNHNS, CDR2 SASEGT. The CDR3 totals 15 residues. This chain's CDR3 is CASSEDRKNTGELFF. The CDR3 coding sequence is TGTGCCAGCAGTGAGGACAGAAAAAACACCGGGGAGCTGTTTTTT.

The chain combines TRBV11-2 with TRBJ2-3; the D is unclear. The germline V gene encodes CDR1 SGHAT and CDR2 FQNNGV. The CDR3 sequence is 13 residues long. Trimming removed 5 bases from V and 4 bases from J, with 10 bases in between. CDR3 DNA sequence: TGTGCCAGCAGCCTAGGAGAAGCAGATACGCAGTATTTT. Its translation: CASSLGEADTQYF.

This sequence joins TRBV4-1 and TRBJ2-5; D is unclear. The CDR3 consists of 14 residues. Between the trimmed V and J ends, which lost 0 bases and 6 bases, there was a span of 11 bases. From germline, CDR1 is MGHRA and CDR2 YSYEKL. CDR3 sequence (DNA): TGCGCCAGCAGCCAAGATATTATACTCAAGACCCAGTACTTC. This sequence encodes CASSQDIILKTQYF.

The V gene is TRBV4-3, the J gene TRBJ2-7; perhaps TRBD1 as D (6 bases). V was pared by 0 bases and J by 2 bases, with 11 bases between. The germline CDR1 and CDR2 sequences are LGHNA and YSLEER. The CDR3 extends over 15 amino acids. CDR3 sequence: CASSQDKRTAYEQYF. The CDR3 DNA sequence: TGCGCCAGCAGCCAAGATAAAAGGACAGCCTACGAGCAGTACTTC.

The chain recombines TRBV10-3 with TRBJ2-1; D call uncertain. Germline V CDR1 and CDR2: ENHRY, SYGVKD. The CDR3 consists of 14 residues. With 7 bases removed from V and 0 bases from J, the gap between germline ends came to 10 bases. The chain's CDR3 is CAITDSRSYNEQFF. The CDR3 nucleotides read TGTGCCATCACAGACTCCCGCTCCTACAATGAGCAGTTCTTC.

V usage is TRBV5-1 and J usage is TRBJ2-1; 8 nucleotides match TRBD1. CDR1 and CDR2 (germline): SGHRS, YFSETQ. Trimming took 0 bases from V and 7 from J; bases not matched to a gene: 0. The CDR3 length is 13 residues. CDR3 in DNA: TGCGCCAGCAGCTTGGGGACAGGGAATGAGCAGTTCTTC. Its protein product is CASSLGTGNEQFF.

J is TRBJ1-1 and V is TRBV29-1; no clear D. Germline CDR1 SQVTM, CDR2 ANQGSEA. Trimming took off 8 bases at V and 5 bases at J, with 12 bases between the two ends. CDR3 length: 11 residues. CDR3 coding DNA: TGCAGCTCCGAGGGTGGGACTGAAGCTTTCTTT. This encodes CSSEGGTEAFF.

V gene TRBV29-1 combines with J gene TRBJ1-2; D not resolved. The CDR3 consists of 13 residues. Germline assignment: CDR1 SQVTM and CDR2 ANQGSEA. The ends were cut back, 2 bases at V and 6 bases at J, with 13 bases in the middle. In DNA, the CDR3 is TGCAGCGTTGAACTCCGCCAGGCCGATGGCTACACCTTC. It is translated as CSVELRQADGYTF.

This rearrangement joins TRBV5-1 to TRBJ2-2, with 9 bases that match TRBD2. With V trimmed by 4 bases and J by 4 bases, 8 bases remained unmatched. This CDR3 is built from 16 residues. CDR1 and CDR2 from the germline V gene are SGHRS and YFSETQ. CDR3 loop: CASSPAAGGPTGELFF. DNA of the CDR3: TGCGCCAGCAGCCCGGCAGCGGGGGGACCCACCGGGGAGCTGTTTTTT.

The V and J genes are TRBV19 and TRBJ1-2; no clear D. Germline CDR1 LNHDA, CDR2 SQIVND (reference sequence). V shed 6 bases and J shed 3 bases, with 20 bases lying between them. The CDR3 spans 16 residues. The CDR3 here is CASSPDGAPLDYGYTF. The DNA of the CDR3 is TGTGCCAGTAGCCCCGACGGAGCCCCCTTAGACTATGGCTACACCTTC.